The sample holds one count of the clone carrying this T cell receptor beta chain. Its specificity is unknown. Stated time point: cycle 4 day 1 (C4D1), after 5 to 7 weeks of nivolumab. Exposure to brentuximab vedotin varied, and each patient had relapsed following autologous stem cell transplantation. The data were obtained in a study of PD-1 blockade in classical Hodgkin lymphoma. Only in-frame clones appear in the TCRdb table, and some are missing; sequencing was by immunoSEQ multiplex PCR. The sample holds approximately 8,100 clones, around 88% seen once. The study, taken as a whole, reports: Newly diagnosed patients were said to have less baseline TCR diversity than healthy donors did. Patients with a complete response exhibited baseline diversity comparable to newly diagnosed patients.

CDR3 length: 14 residues. Deletions cut 2 bases from V and 2 bases from J, with 10 bases between. The germline CDR1 and CDR2 sequences are MNHEY and SMNVEV (reference sequence). The chain is built from TRBV27 and TRBJ2-7, with D maybe TRBD1 (5 bases). The TCR was taken from a human donor with classical Hodgkin lymphoma. Sequencing used peripheral blood mononuclear cells (PBMCs), obtained before the fourth cycle of nivolumab. CDR3 region: CASSLNRKPYEQYF. The CDR3 region has the DNA TGTGCCAGCAGTTTAAACAGGAAGCCCTACGAGCAGTACTTC.